This T cell receptor (beta chain) was identified during a study of cytomegalovirus exposure and HLA in healthy donors (dated by TCRdb to 2016 to 2017). Regarding the complete study: According to an earlier analysis of a few hundred of the donors, roughly 180 million T cells yielded 90 million to 140 million unique TCR beta sequences and approximately 300 Gb of sequence data. Roughly 300 gigabases of sequencing data and tens of millions of unique TCR sequences were included in an early release covering over 600 HLA-typed donors. Of the roughly 390 genotyped donors, approximately 80% were placed in the genetic ancestry cluster associated with self-reported Caucasian donors. The study aimed to test whether signatures of past pathogen exposure could be identified by cataloging public T cell receptors. Using immunosequencing, the study profiled T cell repertoires from some 670 subjects and related those repertoires to cytomegalovirus serostatus. Along with the roughly 670-subject first cohort, a separate validation cohort of approximately 110 different subjects was used. The study combined high-throughput TCR immunosequencing, statistical association of individual TCRs with disease status, and machine learning to predict cytomegalovirus infection status. A later analysis re-analyzed previously published TCR beta repertoires from hundreds of donors and added high-resolution HLA genotyping to study TCR occurrence patterns. Rather than drawing on any new phenotypic data, the later analysis identified candidate immune exposures from TCR beta sequences and the way those sequences occurred across donors. An earlier analysis of around 540 of the donors applied high-throughput TCR beta sequencing to assess whether each TCR beta V gene segment acted as functional or pseudogenic. Donor age, sex, ethnicity and CMV serostatus were collected together with the repertoire data. Genome-wide SNP genotypes for about three fifths of the roughly 700 donors were used in a later genetic analysis, which treated that subset as a discovery cohort. Every discovery cohort repertoire had been produced on one sequencing platform. Class I and class II HLA loci were covered by the typing at four-digit resolution. Typing coverage varied by locus: about 629-640 donors for A, B, C, DRB1 and DQB1; approximately 500 for DQA1; about 570 for DPA1; approximately 450 for DPB1. Four to six DR-DQ haplotypes were handled as single units for association and clustering because linkage in the cohort was strong. Among under 450 genotyped donors of the cohort, an average of around 240,000 unique TCR beta nucleotide sequences were sequenced per donor, 15% to 20% of them non-productive.

Study-wide findings and limitations: The authors suggested that the approach could potentially be extended to other disease states and immunological phenotypes. The earlier analysis of almost 600 of the donors excluded 15 to 20 rarely observed V segments, including chromosome 9 orphons, because counts were too low. In a later analysis, TCR association rates were found to vary across HLA loci, with the most associated TCRs seen for DRB1 alleles and the fewest for HLA-C alleles. The 87-base-pair reads could not distinguish some IMGT-functional V segments, including TRBV6-2 and TRBV6-3, so those segments were excluded. A total of 150 to 200 TCR beta chains were listed by the study as associated with cytomegalovirus. Across donors, most TCR sequences were observed very rarely, whereas some public TCRs were present in many individuals. Strong co-occurrence of HLA alleles, especially DR and DQ, made assigning TCR associations to individual alleles difficult. Broadly in line with IMGT annotations, most TCR beta V segments showed up in productive rearrangements about 87% or about 30% of the time in an earlier analysis of 450 to 600 of the donors. Correlated functional status among segregating V segments might reflect linkage disequilibrium, but an unknown experimental factor could not be ruled out. A further reported finding was that TCR beta sequences accurately predicted the HLA-A and HLA-B alleles for most subjects in the first cohort. The classifier was reported to diagnose cytomegalovirus status with high specificity and sensitivity in both the original and validation cohorts. CMV serostatus was the only immune exposure information available for the cohort. A cluster of highly shared sequence variants was judged likely to be a technical artifact of the sequencing pipeline. Compared with equally common non-associated chains, HLA-associated TCR beta chains in a later analysis were more clonally expanded and had lower generation probabilities. Sequencing depth was assumed to be roughly uniform across donors in the presence/absence analyses, though that assumption may not hold. A later genetic analysis associated a missense DCLRE1C variant with V-gene and J-gene trimming of TCR beta chains, and an independent cohort replicated the association. Three of the identified cytomegalovirus-associated TCR beta chains were confirmed in vitro to be specific for cytomegalovirus antigens. Only TCR beta chains were sequenced in this cohort, and the absence of alpha or paired-chain data limited detectable features. According to a later analysis, most CMV-associated TCR beta chains appeared to be HLA-restricted, and the HLA associations seemed to be driven largely by CMV exposure. Specific HLA alleles were associated with 18,000 or so TCR beta sequences at a false discovery rate of 0.05 in a later analysis. Because HLA typing was missing for some donors at each locus, association tests included only the typed subset. A later analysis reported that several top co-occurrence clusters appeared linked to parvovirus B19, influenza, CMV and Epstein-Barr virus. A later genetic analysis reported fewer N-insertions in productive TCRs among donors in an Asian-associated ancestry cluster than the roughly 650-donor mean.

This clone came up a few times. It lacks a known antigen. Per-nucleotide qualities are absent, and no much larger clonotype sits a single base away. In total, just over 650 healthy bone marrow donors made up the cohort. At the time of sampling, all cohort members were nominally healthy, though unrecorded immune exposures were likely present. The donor was CMV seropositive and was included in the group of 250 to 300 seropositive cohort members. A peripheral blood sample was collected from each donor, and TCR beta sequencing was performed on peripheral blood mononuclear cells. Genomic DNA was extracted from the blood cell samples with the Qiagen DNeasy Blood Extraction Kit. In the germline V gene, CDR1 corresponds to SQVTM and CDR2 to ANQGSEA. From V the trimming removes 4 bases and from J it removes 0 bases, while the gene matches leave 6 bases of the junction unaccounted for. The CDR3 has 16 amino acids, counting the end cysteine and phenylalanine. CDR3 DNA only is kept here, 48 bases in frame from base 1.

Libraries were prepared through the immunoSEQ multiplex PCR assay. A mixture of 60 forward primers for TCR Vbeta segments and 13 reverse primers for TCR Jbeta segments was used in the multiplex PCR. Amplification of the CDR3 region of rearranged TCR beta genes was performed with a multiplex PCR assay on genomic DNA. The amplified TCR beta libraries were sequenced on the Illumina HiSeq System as 87-base-pair reads. The authors' pipeline ran thus. Across the 500 to 750 repertoires, a later analysis counted 78 million or so unique TCR beta chains, roughly 11 million of which were shared by at least two donors. A nearest-neighbor algorithm error-corrected the raw reads and collapsed the reads into unique sequences, merging closely related sequences to remove PCR and sequencing errors. CDR3 sequences were aligned to IMGT reference sequences to assign V, D and J gene segments. For a sequence to be retained, a match of at least six nucleotides was required to both a V gene segment and a J gene segment. Rearrangements were called productive when the CDR3 lacked stop codons and stayed in frame with V and J; all others were non-productive. CDR3 was defined according to IMGT convention as the region running from the second conserved V-encoded cysteine to the conserved J-encoded phenylalanine. The earlier analysis of 587 of the donors excluded any sequence lacking an unambiguous match to a single V gene segment. An earlier analysis of about 600 of the donors called V segments functional above 56.7% productive rearrangements and segregating when the between-donor standard deviation exceeded 5%. To diagnose cytomegalovirus status from the catalog of TCR beta chain sequences, a statistical classification framework was built. V and J gene assignment, in a later analysis, came from comparing TCR nucleotide sequences with IMGT/GENE-DB human TR gene sequences. Using the TCRdist pipeline, a later analysis assigned CDR3 sequences along with most-parsimonious VDJ recombination scenarios. In a later analysis, each TCR beta chain was defined by its CDR3 amino acid sequence together with its V-gene family, and reads without a unique V-gene family were excluded. A later analysis removed nearly 600 highly shared, low-generation-probability nucleotide sequences to deal with suspected cross-contamination and a sequencing artifact. In a later analysis, a clonal expansion index was calculated for each public chain from normalized within-repertoire ranks of inferred template counts. In a later analysis, generation probabilities were computed with a VDJ recombination model fitted to out-of-frame rearrangements, and the resulting probabilities were checked against IGoR. Hypergeometric tests were used in a later analysis to score TCR-TCR, TCR-HLA and TCR-CMV co-occurrence, with a repertoire-size bias correction applied to the TCR pairs. In a later analysis, false discovery rates were estimated by permuting HLA or CMV assignments 20 times. In a later analysis, co-occurring TCRs were grouped using DBSCAN, and TCRdist sequence similarity was added for clustering within HLA-allele-positive subsets. For co-occurrence clustering, repertoires with fewer than 30,000 or more than 120,000 public chains were excluded, along with a handful of repertoires with anomalous nucleotide sharing. TCRdb provides this immuneACCESS table in a form limited to in-frame rearrangements. Some clones are lacking; in checked studies, under half of them reflect an unresolved V gene, and why the rest are absent is not known. V, J and clone size are those of that table, while D and trimming were read from the DNA. The sample records 200,000 to 300,000 clones, 80% to 90% of which are singletons. The top ten constitute 1.5% to 2.5% of the sample.

Source material: PBMCs. The receptor comes from a woman in her 40s in good health and CMV-seropositive. The V gene is TRBV29-1 and the J gene is TRBJ2-2; a stretch of 9 junction bases matches TRBD2. The bases are TGCAGCGTTGTAGTTAGCGGGAGCTCGAACACCGGGGAGCTGTTTTTT. The encoded protein is CSVVVSGSSNTGELFF.